The 13 T cell receptor beta chains below all came from one sample that was sequenced in a study of molecular identifiers for immune sequencing clone quantification. MiXCR was run by TCRdb on the PCR reads, yielding one entry per CDR3 protein. The sample shows under 600,000 distinct CDR3 sequences, around 25% of them seen only once. Specimen: naive CD8+ T cells from blood, with Jurkat cell RNA spiked in. The subset denotes: FACS-sorted CD8+CD4-CCR7+CD45RA+ naive T cells. The receptors derive from a human donor in good health. Some libraries in this study had Jurkat cell RNA spiked in.

V usage is TRBV2 and J usage is TRBJ2-7; possibly TRBD1 for D (6 bases). The CDR3 contains 14 residues. Germline V gene sequence: CDR1 SNHLY, CDR2 FYNNEI. The ends were cut back, 3 bases at V and 3 bases at J, with 12 bases in the middle. For the CDR3, the DNA is TGTGCCAGCAGTGACTTTGGGGGCAGCTACGAGCAGTACTTC. This sequence encodes CASSDFGGSYEQYF.

Note on this clonotype: One end of the junction varies from germline; a read error may be responsible. The V gene is TRBV2, the J gene TRBJ2-1; D is unclear. The CDR3 consists of 15 residues. Germline lookup yields CDR1 SNHLY and CDR2 FYNNEI. CDR3 residues: CASSEARSSCNEQFF. The CDR3 DNA follows: TGTGCCAGCAGTGAAGCGAGGAGCTCCTGCAATGAGCAGTTCTTC.

With regard to this clonotype: Since a much larger clone is just one base distant, this may be a read error. The V gene is TRBV5-1, the J gene TRBJ2-6; 8 bases align to TRBD1. The CDR3 sequence is 15 residues long. Germline-derived CDR1 and CDR2 are SGHRS and YFSETQ. DNA of the CDR3: TGCGCCAGCAGCTCCAGGGGGCGTGGGGCCAGCGTCCTGACTTTC. Translating it yields CASSSRGRGASVLTF.

This clonotype was detected ten times or more. The chain combines TRBV20-1 with TRBJ2-3, with 10 bases lining up with TRBD2. Trimming at V came to 0 bases and at J to 4 bases, leaving 7 bases not matched to a gene. The CDR3 runs to 16 residues. Germline CDR1 is DFQATT and CDR2 is SNEGSKA (reference sequence). The CDR3 DNA is TGCAGTGCTAGAGAGGGGAGCGGGAGGGCCCCAGATACGCAGTATTTT. This sequence encodes CSAREGSGRAPDTQYF.

This clonotype was found many times. This rearrangement joins TRBV20-1 to TRBJ1-1; a possible D gene is TRBD1 (5 bases). V dropped 0 bases and J dropped 11 bases, with 10 bases sitting between them. CDR3 length: 11 residues. From germline, CDR1 is DFQATT and CDR2 SNEGSKA (reference sequence). The chain's CDR3 is CSARDQGEAFF. CDR3 DNA sequence: TGCAGTGCTAGAGATCAGGGCGAGGCTTTCTTT.

This clonotype was counted at least ten times. The J gene is TRBJ1-1, the V gene TRBV6-2 or TRBV6-3; D ambiguous. This CDR3 region has 14 residues. CDR1 and CDR2 from the germline V gene are MNHEY and SVGEGT. V lost 6 bases and J lost 3, with 14 bases in between. This CDR3 reads CASRSTGPHTEAFF. The CDR3 DNA is TGTGCCAGCAGGAGTACCGGGCCACACACTGAAGCTTTCTTT.

The chain has TRBV20-1 and TRBJ2-4, with D possibly matching TRBD1 (5 bases). This CDR3 is 13 amino acids long. Germline V lookup: CDR1 DFQATT, CDR2 SNEGSKA (reference sequence). Trimming pared 2 bases from V and 1 base from J, leaving 6 bases between. The CDR3 nucleotides read TGCAGTGCTAGAAGGGGTGCCAAAAACATTCAGTACTTC. This encodes CSARRGAKNIQYF.

The chain has TRBV6-1 and TRBJ1-1; a possible D gene is TRBD1 (5 bases). V gave up 3 bases and J gave up 6 bases, with 17 bases separating them. Germline V gene data show CDR1 as MNHNS and CDR2 as SASEGT. The CDR3 covers 15 residues. CDR3 loop: CASSEGGGGRPEAFF. CDR3 sequence (DNA): TGTGCCAGCAGTGAGGGTGGCGGGGGTCGGCCTGAAGCTTTCTTT.

The rearrangement uses TRBV6-5 and TRBJ1-5; 7 bases match TRBD1. Germline V gives CDR1 MNHEY, CDR2 SVGAGI. The CDR3 is 16 amino acids. Trimming took 8 bases from V and 0 from J; bases not matched to a gene: 10. Here the CDR3 reads CASGLGQKYSNQPQHF. CDR3 coding DNA: TGTGCCAGCGGTTTGGGACAGAAATATAGCAATCAGCCCCAGCATTTT.

A remark on this clonotype: This may be a read error: a much more frequent sequence differs by one nucleotide. V usage is TRBV4-1 and J usage is TRBJ1-1, with D tentatively TRBD1 (6 bases). The length of the CDR3 is 16 residues. Germline V CDR1 and CDR2: MGHRA, YSYEKL. CDR3 nucleotides: TGCGCCCGCAGCCAAGATCCGGGGGCGATAAACACTGAAGCTTTCTTT. It specifies CARSQDPGAINTEAFF.

A word on this clonotype: This clone may be a read error of a much larger clone one base away. In nucleotides, the CDR3 is TGCGCCAGCAGCTTGGGCGGGGGGCTCACTGAAGCTTTCTTT. Encoded protein: CASSLGGGLTEAFF. This sequence joins TRBV5-1 and TRBJ1-1; D may be TRBD1 (6 bases). V lost 0 bases and J 4 bases, leaving 10 bases between the germline ends. The CDR3 loop spans 14 amino acids. CDR1 SGHRS and CDR2 YFSETQ come from the germline V gene.

Remarks on this clonotype: A much more abundant neighbour one base away suggests this may be a read error. The chain is built from TRBV4-1 and TRBJ2-1; 8 nucleotides match TRBD1. Germline trimming cut 8 bases from V and 5 bases from J; bases unmatched to any gene: 11. The CDR3 loop spans 15 amino acids. CDR1 and CDR2 from the germline V gene are MGHRA and YSYEKL. CDR3 region: CASALDTGGHNEQFF. The CDR3 DNA reads as TGCGCCAGCGCACTAGATACAGGGGGACACAATGAGCAGTTCTTC.

This clonotype was counted only a few times. The CDR3 here is CAWVEGDYTEAFF. The CDR3 DNA reads as TGTGCCTGGGTGGAGGGGGACTACACTGAAGCTTTCTTT. The chain employs TRBV30 and TRBJ1-1, with a tentative D call TRBD1 (6 bases). CDR3 size: 13 residues. Germline V lookup: CDR1 GTSNPN, CDR2 SVGIG (reference sequence). Trimming pared 5 bases from V and 3 bases from J, leaving 13 bases between.